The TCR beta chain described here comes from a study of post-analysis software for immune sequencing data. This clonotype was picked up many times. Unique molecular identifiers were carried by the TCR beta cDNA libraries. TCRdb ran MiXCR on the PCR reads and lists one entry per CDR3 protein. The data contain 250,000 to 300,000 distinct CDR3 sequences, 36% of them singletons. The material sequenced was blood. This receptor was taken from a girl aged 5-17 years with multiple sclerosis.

CDR3 sequence (DNA): TGTGCCAGCAGCCAAGAAGAGGGGGGAGGGCAGTTCTTC. Encoded protein: CASSQEEGGGQFF. The chain couples TRBV3-1 to TRBJ2-1; D is perhaps TRBD1 or TRBD2 (6 bases each). The CDR3 is made up of 13 amino acids. V lost 0 bases and J lost 12, with 12 bases in between. In germline, CDR1 is LGHDT, CDR2 YNNKEL (reference sequence).